This TCR beta chain was retrieved from a study of T cell repertoires in cytomegalovirus infection. Study-wide background: Public TCR beta signatures indicated both CMV infection and matching HLA type. Points from the study as a whole: CMV-specific TCR beta clonotypes restricted by HLA-C dominated the ex vivo response. CMV carriers having the relevant HLA were flagged by cumulative public TCR beta family frequency.

TCRdb itself ran the reads through MiXCR, one entry per CDR3 protein. This sample has just over 450,000 distinct CDR3 sequences, with about 42% found just once. This CDR3 comprises 12 residues. V lost 8 bases and J 6 bases, leaving 12 bases between the germline ends. Germline values: CDR1 MNHEY, CDR2 SVGEGT. This clonotype showed up just a few times. Its cognate antigen is unknown. This chain joins TRBV6-2 or TRBV6-3 and TRBJ2-3; tentatively, D is TRBD2 (6 bases). The starting material was cultured PBMCs, obtained from culture after CMV antigen stimulation. The origin of this receptor is a human donor in good health (CMV status not recorded). Some clones in this sample may be carry-over from other donors' samples. In DNA, the CDR3 is TGTGCCAGCCAGCGGAGGGTTGATACGCAGTATTTT. Its translation is CASQRRVDTQYF.